This T cell receptor (beta chain) was sequenced for a study of beta chain features in type 1 diabetes (dated by TCRdb to 2017 to 2018). Regarding the complete study: Patients and healthy donors did not differ in mean age, gender distribution, total cell number or subset yield. A total of roughly 110 million sorted cells were examined across all samples, and the number of cells per subset was strongly correlated with RNA yield. In the study, TCRB repertoires of sorted circulating CD4+ T cell subsets from recently diagnosed type 1 diabetes patients were compared with those of matched healthy donors. Naive and central memory subsets were obtained from all 30 or so donors, but regulatory and stem cell-like memory subsets were isolated from only 8 patients and roughly eight healthy donors.

Points on this clone: This receptor's antigen is unknown. Per-nucleotide qualities are absent, and no much larger clonotype sits a single base away.

Summary of the overall study and its limitations: PCR may preferentially amplify shorter templates, but because patient and control samples were amplified and corrected together, any resulting skew would affect both groups equally. HLA sub-analyses involved small numbers of individuals, so any influence of HLA type on TCRB rearrangement remained unresolved. At VDJ recombination sites, patients with type 1 diabetes made fewer insertions and deleted more nucleotides, a pattern implying thymic rearrangement abnormalities. Naive, central memory and regulatory TCRB repertoires appeared more similar among patients than among healthy donors. Because cDNA was sequenced instead of genomic DNA, highly expressing activated cells could be over-represented, though the groups showed no difference in activation or CD3 levels. In all four CD4+ subsets, TCRB CDR3 length was moderately but significantly shorter in type 1 diabetes patients.

Each donor gave one peripheral blood draw, roughly 0.12 L on average, collected into heparinised tubes. A BD FACSAria II was used to sort naive, central memory, regulatory and stem cell-like memory CD4+ T cells with a panel that included CD45RO, CCR7, CD25, CD127, CD95 and CD27. Every sorted population had a purity above 98%. Right away, PBMCs were isolated by Lymphoprep density gradient centrifugation and were stained directly, with no culture step. So that batch effects would be minimized, each experiment stained and sorted samples in pairs, pairing one healthy donor with one patient. All of the isolated RNA was reverse transcribed with the High Capacity cDNA Reverse Transcription Kit, so expressed TCRB transcripts were sequenced. Naive, central memory and regulatory T cell samples underwent deep immunoSEQ sequencing, averaging about 3.57 million total reads per sample. Sorted cells were lysed in RLT buffer, and RNA was extracted using DNase-treated RNeasy Micro or Mini kits according to cell number. Each cell subset was processed on its own to prevent cross-contamination, while patient and healthy donor samples were processed together. TCRB sequences were amplified from cDNA with the immunoSEQ multiplex PCR, producing 87-bp fragments spanning the CDR3 region. Sequencing of the amplicons was done on the Illumina HiSeq platform. As for the authors' bioinformatics: PCR bias was computationally corrected using synthetic template baselines, reads within Hamming distance 2 were collapsed, and singletons that could not be merged were discarded. Reads were aligned against IMGT so that V, D and J genes, CDR3 length and insertions or deletions at six rearrangement sites could be assigned. Clonotype counts were normalized to sorted cell number within each subset before computing true diversity and Gini coefficients with the tcR R package. The overlap coefficient, calculated on TCRB nucleotide sequences, was used to quantify repertoire sharing. Out-of-frame TCRB sequences from naive cells were analyzed as a proxy for the pre-selection repertoire. Entries here come from immuneACCESS through TCRdb and include only in-frame sequences with V and J called. Some clones fail to appear in such tables; in the studies checked, an unresolved V gene covers under half of the shortfall, and the cause of the remainder is unknown. V, J and clone size reflect that table, while D and trimming were determined from the DNA. The sample table shows roughly 450,000 clones, and about an eighth are seen once. 0.035% to 0.05% of the sample rests with the top ten.

The V and J ends are trimmed by 7 bases and 2 bases, leaving 12 bases between them. The CDR3 holds 14 amino acids from the cysteine to the phenylalanine. Of the read, only the CDR3 DNA is kept; its 42 bases are in frame from base 1. CDR1 SGHTA and CDR2 FQGNSA are derived from the germline V gene. The rearrangement joined TRBV7-2 to TRBJ1-5; TRBD1 is perhaps the D gene, given 5 matching bases. The sample consisted of naive CD4+ T cells from blood. This specimen's cell subset or site label, interpreted: true naive CD4+ T cells. This clonotype originated in a woman between 18 and 30 years old in good health. The CDR3 is CASTSTGGNQPQHF. The bases read TGTGCCAGCACCTCGACGGGGGGCAATCAGCCCCAGCATTTT.